The rows below give T cell receptor beta chains drawn from one sample of a study of brain T cells in children with intractable seizures. TCRdb's copy holds only in-frame clones and misses some; the assay was immunoSEQ multiplex PCR. The sample has about 80,000 clones, about 90% seen once. The source was peripheral blood, collected at surgery. These receptors came from a girl under 10 years old with Rasmussen encephalitis and intractable seizures. The CDR3 runs from the conserved cysteine through the conserved F or W. D genes are given only for firm matches. Clone sizes are given selectively: once, few, many, or a class where the clone is expanded.

TRBD2	TRBV7-3	.	TRBJ2-1	CASSGEGNEQFF	TGTGCCAGCAGCGGGGAGGGGAATGAGCAGTTCTTC
TRBD1	TRBV11-2	.	TRBJ1-4	CASTFLKGAEETNEKLFF	TGTGCCAGCACCTTCTTGAAGGGGGCAGAGGAAACTAATGAAAAACTGTTTTTT
.	TRBV5-1	.	TRBJ1-1	CASSLAFQSEAFF	TGCGCCAGCAGCTTGGCCTTCCAGTCTGAAGCTTTCTTT
.	TRBV5-1	.	TRBJ1-1	CASSLGTHNTEAFF	TGCGCCAGCAGCTTGGGTACACACAACACTGAAGCTTTCTTT
.	TRBV5-4	.	TRBJ1-2	CASRAGGRTNYGYTF	TGTGCCAGCAGAGCCGGGGGACGGACTAACTATGGCTACACCTTC
TRBD1	TRBV4-1	.	TRBJ2-2	CASTRDRGIGELFF	TGCGCCAGCACCCGAGACAGGGGTATCGGGGAGCTGTTTTTT
.	TRBV10-1	.	TRBJ1-6	CASSGGTLHF	TGCGCCAGCAGTGGGGGCACCCTCCACTTT
TRBD1	TRBV7-3	.	TRBJ1-2	CASSLRPPDRVANYGYTF	TGTGCCAGCAGCTTAAGACCACCCGACAGGGTTGCTAACTATGGCTACACCTTC
.	TRBV19	.	TRBJ1-2	CASRLQGSGYTF	TGTGCCAGTAGACTCCAGGGTTCGGGCTACACCTTC
.	TRBV3-1/TRBV3-2	.	TRBJ2-1	CASSGRTGQQFF	TGTGCCAGCAGCGGACGCACAGGCCAGCAGTTCTTC
TRBD1	TRBV5-5	once	TRBJ2-3	CASSSGTGYSDTQYF	TGTGCCAGCAGCTCCGGGACAGGGTACTCAGATACGCAGTATTTT
.	TRBV25-1	.	TRBJ2-4	CASSDSAYKNIQYF	TGTGCCAGCAGTGACTCTGCCTACAAAAACATTCAGTACTTC
.	TRBV7-2	.	TRBJ1-4	CASSRWGRGGNEKLFF	TGTGCCAGCAGCCGGTGGGGGCGCGGAGGGAATGAAAAACTGTTTTTT